Included here is one TCR beta chain sequence, with context. Authors' processing steps: Amplified reference gene primers provided the basis for estimating nucleated cell counts. The assay was immunoSEQ multiplex PCR, and TCRdb's table has in-frame clones only and misses some. Clone size and V and J calls were adopted from that table, with D and trimming inferred from the DNA. The repertoire includes about 100,000 clones, roughly 80% of them detected once, and approximately 4.1% sits in the top ten. The germline V and J ends were trimmed by 0 bases and 4 bases, with 16 bases remaining between them. There are 17 residues in the CDR3. Germline CDR1 SGDLS, CDR2 YYNGEE. The data belong to a study of blood T cell repertoires in COVID-19.

The source of this sequence is a human donor in a cohort sampled during active COVID-19. The specimen sequenced was peripheral blood. The chain couples TRBV9 to TRBJ1-4; D is unresolved. CDR3 nucleotide sequence: TGTGCCAGCAGCGTAGAGCTTCGGGTTTCGGGTAATGAAAAACTGTTTTTT. It codes for CASSVELRVSGNEKLFF.